The subject of this entry is one T cell receptor beta chain. Repertoires were generated with immunoSEQ multiplex PCR, while TCRdb's copy carries only in-frame clones and drops some. The sample has over a million clones, roughly 70% seen once. In germline, CDR1 is MNHNS, CDR2 SASEGT. V shed 10 bases and J shed 2 bases, with 19 bases lying between them. CDR3 length: 15 residues. The data were taken from a study of shared clonotypes between healthy human individuals. The origin of this receptor is a man in his late teens or twenties in good health. The sample was memory CD4+ T cells sorted from blood. Subset: CD45RA-negative fraction. The chain links TRBV6-1 to TRBJ2-3, with D perhaps matching TRBD2 (5 bases). The CDR3 DNA reads as TGTGCCACCCGTCGGACCCGGACTTTCACAGATACGCAGTATTTT. This encodes CATRRTRTFTDTQYF.